This T cell receptor beta chain appears in the sequencing data of a study of vaccination effects on CD4 cells after COVID-19. Study-level background: Vaccination of participants consisted of two doses of either the BNT162b2 or mRNA-1273 vaccine. General study findings and limits: Clones of infection and vaccine origin contracted markedly late after vaccination.

On this clone: Antigen: not known.

A 10-day culture period preceded the isolation of CD4+ T cells. CDR3 length equals 16 residues. Germline V lookup: CDR1 KGHDR, CDR2 SFDVKD. V was shortened by 2 bases and J by 0 bases, with 9 bases between the two germline ends. Measured with immunoSEQ multiplex PCR; TCRdb has only the in-frame clones, and not every one. Found here are approximately 47,000 clones, about 78% of them singletons; the top ten hold about 11%. The sequences come from CD4+ T cells from PBMCs cultured without peptide, collected before COVID-19 vaccination. The receptor was derived from a human donor who had a prior SARS-CoV-2 infection. The chain combines TRBV24-1 with TRBJ2-2, with a possible D match to TRBD1 (6 bases). CDR3 bases: TGTGCCACCAGTGATTCAAGGACAGCGAACACCGGGGAGCTGTTTTTT. Protein: CATSDSRTANTGELFF.